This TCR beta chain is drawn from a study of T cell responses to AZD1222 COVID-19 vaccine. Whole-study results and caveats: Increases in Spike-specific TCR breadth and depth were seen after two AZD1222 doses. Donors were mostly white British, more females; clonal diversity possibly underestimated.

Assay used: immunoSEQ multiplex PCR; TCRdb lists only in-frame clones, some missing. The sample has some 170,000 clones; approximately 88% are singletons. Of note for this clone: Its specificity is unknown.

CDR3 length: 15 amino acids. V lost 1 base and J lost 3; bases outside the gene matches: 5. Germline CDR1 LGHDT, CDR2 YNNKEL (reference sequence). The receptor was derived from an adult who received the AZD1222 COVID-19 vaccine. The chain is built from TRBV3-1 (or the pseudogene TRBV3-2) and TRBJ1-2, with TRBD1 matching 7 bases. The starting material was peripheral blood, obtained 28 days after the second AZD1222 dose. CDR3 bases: TGTGCCAGCAGCCAAGGAACAGGGGAGGACTATGGCTACACCTTC. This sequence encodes CASSQGTGEDYGYTF.